This T cell receptor (beta chain) was recorded in a study of cytomegalovirus exposure and HLA in healthy donors. To note about this clone: Its target is unknown.

The ends were cut back, 5 bases at V and 7 bases at J, with 17 bases in the middle. This CDR3 contains 14 residues. Germline CDR1 SEHNR, CDR2 FQNEAQ (reference sequence). Whole-study findings and limits: For most TCR sequences rarity was the rule, although some public TCRs occurred in many donors. Productive status was seen about 87% or about 30% of the time for most TCR beta V segments in an earlier analysis. Cytomegalovirus association was assigned to over 150 TCR beta chains.

The PCR had 60 Vbeta and 13 Jbeta primers. Produced via immunoSEQ multiplex PCR; TCRdb's table is partial and in-frame only. Among 150,000 to 170,000 clones listed, about 68% were seen once. Specimen: PBMCs. This sequence was found in a man aged 25-40 years in good health and CMV-seronegative. V and J are TRBV7-9 and TRBJ1-1; a weak D match, TRBD1 (6 bases). CDR3 coding DNA: TGTGCCAGCAGCCCCAAGACAGGTGCACTTGAAGCTTTCTTT. Its translation is CASSPKTGALEAFF.